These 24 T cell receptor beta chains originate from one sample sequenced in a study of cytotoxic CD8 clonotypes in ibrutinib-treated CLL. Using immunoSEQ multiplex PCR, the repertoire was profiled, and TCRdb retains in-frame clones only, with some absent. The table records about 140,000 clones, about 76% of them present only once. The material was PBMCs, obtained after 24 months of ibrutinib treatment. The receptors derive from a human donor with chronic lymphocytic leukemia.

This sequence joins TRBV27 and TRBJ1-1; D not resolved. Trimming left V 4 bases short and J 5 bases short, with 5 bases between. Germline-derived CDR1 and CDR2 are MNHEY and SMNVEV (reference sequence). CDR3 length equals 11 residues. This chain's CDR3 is CASSSETEAFF. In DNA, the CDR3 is TGTGCCAGCAGTTCGGAGACTGAAGCTTTCTTT.

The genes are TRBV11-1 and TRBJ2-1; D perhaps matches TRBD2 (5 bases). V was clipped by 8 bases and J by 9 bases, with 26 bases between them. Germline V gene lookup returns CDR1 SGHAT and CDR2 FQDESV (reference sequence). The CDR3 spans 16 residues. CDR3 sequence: CASGGRAGVAISEQFF. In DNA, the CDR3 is TGTGCCAGCGGCGGTAGGGCCGGGGTTGCAATTTCTGAGCAGTTCTTC.

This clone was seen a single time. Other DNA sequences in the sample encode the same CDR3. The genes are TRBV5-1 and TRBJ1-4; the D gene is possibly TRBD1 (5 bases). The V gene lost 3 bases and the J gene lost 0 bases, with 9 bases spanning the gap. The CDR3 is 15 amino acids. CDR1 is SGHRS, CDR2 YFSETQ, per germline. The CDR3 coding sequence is TGCGCCAGCAGCTCCCAGGGTGCAACTAATGAAAAACTGTTTTTT. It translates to CASSSQGATNEKLFF.

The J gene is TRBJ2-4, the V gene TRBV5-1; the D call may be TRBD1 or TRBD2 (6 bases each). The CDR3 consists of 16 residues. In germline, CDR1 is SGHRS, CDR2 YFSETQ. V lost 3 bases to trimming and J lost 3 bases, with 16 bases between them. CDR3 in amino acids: CASSSPGAAGKNIQYF. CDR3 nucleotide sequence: TGCGCCAGCAGCTCCCCGGGGGCCGCGGGCAAAAACATTCAGTACTTC.

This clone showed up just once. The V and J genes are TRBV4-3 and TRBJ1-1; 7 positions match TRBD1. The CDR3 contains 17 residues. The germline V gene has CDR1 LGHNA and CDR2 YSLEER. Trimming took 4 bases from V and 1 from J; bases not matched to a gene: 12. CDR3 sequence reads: CASSRLTGQSQNTEAFF. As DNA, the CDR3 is TGCGCCAGCAGCCGACTAACGGGACAGTCGCAGAACACTGAAGCTTTCTTT.

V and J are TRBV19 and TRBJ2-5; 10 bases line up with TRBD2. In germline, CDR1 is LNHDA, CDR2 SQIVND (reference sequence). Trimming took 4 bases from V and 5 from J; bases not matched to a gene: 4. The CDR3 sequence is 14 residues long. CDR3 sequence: CASSTSGRGETQYF. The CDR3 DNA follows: TGTGCCAGTAGTACCAGCGGGAGGGGGGAGACCCAGTACTTC. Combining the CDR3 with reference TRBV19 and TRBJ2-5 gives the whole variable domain DGGITQSPKYLFRKEGQNVTLSCEQNLNHDAMYWYRQDPGQGLRLIYYSQIVNDFQKGDIAEGYSVSREKKESFPLTVTSAQKNPTAFYLCASSTSGRGETQYFGPGTRLLVL.

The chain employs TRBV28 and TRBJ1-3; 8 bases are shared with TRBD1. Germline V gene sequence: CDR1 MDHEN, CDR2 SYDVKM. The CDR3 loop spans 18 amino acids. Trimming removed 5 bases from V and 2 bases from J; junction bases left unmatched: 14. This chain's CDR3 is CASSPPGWTGRAGNTIYF. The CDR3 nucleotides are TGTGCCAGCAGTCCGCCGGGATGGACAGGGAGGGCTGGAAACACCATATATTTT.

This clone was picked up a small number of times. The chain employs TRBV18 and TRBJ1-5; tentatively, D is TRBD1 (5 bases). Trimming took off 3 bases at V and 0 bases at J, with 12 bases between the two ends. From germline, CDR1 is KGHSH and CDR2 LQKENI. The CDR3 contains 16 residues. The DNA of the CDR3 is TGTGCCAGCTCACCCACGGGGGGAGGTAGCAATCAGCCCCAGCATTTT. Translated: CASSPTGGGSNQPQHF.

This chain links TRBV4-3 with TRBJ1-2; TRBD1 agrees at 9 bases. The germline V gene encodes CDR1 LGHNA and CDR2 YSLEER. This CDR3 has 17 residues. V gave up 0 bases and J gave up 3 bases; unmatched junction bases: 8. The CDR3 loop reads CASSQDWGWDRDYGYTF. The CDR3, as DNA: TGCGCCAGCAGCCAAGATTGGGGTTGGGACAGGGACTATGGCTACACCTTC.

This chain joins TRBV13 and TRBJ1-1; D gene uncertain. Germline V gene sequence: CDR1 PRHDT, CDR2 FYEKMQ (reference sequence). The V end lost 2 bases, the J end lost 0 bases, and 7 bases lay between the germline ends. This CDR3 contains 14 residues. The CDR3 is CASSLKTVNTEAFF. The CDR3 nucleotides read TGTGCCAGCAGCTTAAAGACCGTGAACACTGAAGCTTTCTTT. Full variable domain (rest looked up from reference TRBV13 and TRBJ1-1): AAGVIQSPRHLIKEKRETATLKCYPIPRHDTVYWYQQGPGQDPQFLISFYEKMQSDKGSIPDRFSAQQFSDYHSELNMSSLELGDSALYFCASSLKTVNTEAFFGQGTRLTVV.

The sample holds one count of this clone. The CDR3 nucleotides read TGCGCCAGCAGCTTGGCAGCGGGGGCGGGAGCTACCGCGCAGTACTTC. It encodes CASSLAAGAGATAQYF. The J gene is TRBJ2-7, the V gene TRBV5-1, with 8 bases fitting TRBD2. The germline V gene encodes CDR1 SGHRS and CDR2 YFSETQ. This CDR3 has 16 residues. The V segment lost 0 bases and the J segment 9 bases; nucleotides outside the gene matches: 14.

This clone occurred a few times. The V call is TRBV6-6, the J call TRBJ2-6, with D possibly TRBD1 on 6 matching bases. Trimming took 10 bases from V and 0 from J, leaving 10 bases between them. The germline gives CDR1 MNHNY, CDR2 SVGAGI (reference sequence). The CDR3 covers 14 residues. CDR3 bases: TGTGCCACCACAGGGAACTCTGGGGCCAACGTCCTGACTTTC. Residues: CATTGNSGANVLTF.

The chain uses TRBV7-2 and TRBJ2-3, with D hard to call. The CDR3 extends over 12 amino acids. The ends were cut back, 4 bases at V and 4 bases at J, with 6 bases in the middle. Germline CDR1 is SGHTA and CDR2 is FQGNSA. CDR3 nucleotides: TGTGCCAGCAGCTCCCCTCCAGATACGCAGTATTTT. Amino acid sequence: CASSSPPDTQYF.

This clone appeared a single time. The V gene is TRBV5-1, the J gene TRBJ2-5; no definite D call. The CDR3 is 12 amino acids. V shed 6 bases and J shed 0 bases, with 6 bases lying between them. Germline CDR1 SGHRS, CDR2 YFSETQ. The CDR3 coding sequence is TGCGCCAGCAACATGTACCAAGAGACCCAGTACTTC. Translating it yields CASNMYQETQYF.

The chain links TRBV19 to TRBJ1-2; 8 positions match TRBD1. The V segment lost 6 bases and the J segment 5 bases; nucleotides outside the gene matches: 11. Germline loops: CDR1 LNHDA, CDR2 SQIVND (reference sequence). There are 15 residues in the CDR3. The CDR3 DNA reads TGTGCCAGTAGCCCCAACCCCGACAGGGGTTATGGCTACACCTTC. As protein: CASSPNPDRGYGYTF. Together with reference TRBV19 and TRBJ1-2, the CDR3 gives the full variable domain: DGGITQSPKYLFRKEGQNVTLSCEQNLNHDAMYWYRQDPGQGLRLIYYSQIVNDFQKGDIAEGYSVSREKKESFPLTVTSAQKNPTAFYLCASSPNPDRGYGYTFGSGTRLTVV.

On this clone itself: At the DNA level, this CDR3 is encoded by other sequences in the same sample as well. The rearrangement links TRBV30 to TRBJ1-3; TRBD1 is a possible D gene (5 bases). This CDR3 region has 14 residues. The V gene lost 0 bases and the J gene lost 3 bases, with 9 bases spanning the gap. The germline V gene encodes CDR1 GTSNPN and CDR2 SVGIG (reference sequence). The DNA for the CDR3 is TGTGCCTGGAGTGTCGGGGGGGGTGGAAACACCATATATTTT. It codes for CAWSVGGGGNTIYF.

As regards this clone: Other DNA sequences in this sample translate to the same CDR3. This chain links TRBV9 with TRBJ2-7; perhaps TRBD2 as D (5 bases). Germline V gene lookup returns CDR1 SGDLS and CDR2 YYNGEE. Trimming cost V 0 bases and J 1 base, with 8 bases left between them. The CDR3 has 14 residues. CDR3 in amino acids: CASSVGGSSYEQYF. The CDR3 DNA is TGTGCCAGCAGCGTAGGTGGGAGTTCCTACGAGCAGTACTTC.

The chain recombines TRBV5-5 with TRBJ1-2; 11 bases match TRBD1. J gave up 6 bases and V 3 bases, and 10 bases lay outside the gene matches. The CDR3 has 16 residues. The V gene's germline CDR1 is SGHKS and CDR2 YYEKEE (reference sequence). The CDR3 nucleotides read TGTGCCAGCAGCTGGGATGGGTCGGGACAGGGGGATGGCTACACCTTC. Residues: CASSWDGSGQGDGYTF. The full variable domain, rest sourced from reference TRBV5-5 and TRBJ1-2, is DAGVTQSPTHLIKTRGQQVTLRCSPISGHKSVSWYQQVLGQGPQFIFQYYEKEERGRGNFPDRFSARQFPNYSSELNVNALLLGDSALYLCASSWDGSGQGDGYTFGSGTRLTVV.

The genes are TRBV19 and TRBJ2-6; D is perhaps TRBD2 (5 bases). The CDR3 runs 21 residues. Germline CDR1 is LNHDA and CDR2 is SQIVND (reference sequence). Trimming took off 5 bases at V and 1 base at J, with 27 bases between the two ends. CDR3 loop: CASSPQLRPPPGSSGANVLTF. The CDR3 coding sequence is TGTGCCAGTAGTCCCCAACTGAGGCCTCCACCTGGGAGTTCTGGGGCCAACGTCCTGACTTTC.

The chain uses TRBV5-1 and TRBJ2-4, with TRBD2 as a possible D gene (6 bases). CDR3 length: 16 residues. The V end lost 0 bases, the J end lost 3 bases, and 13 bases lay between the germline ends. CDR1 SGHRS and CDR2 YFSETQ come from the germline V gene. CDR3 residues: CASSLAGGWVKNIQYF. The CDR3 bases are TGCGCCAGCAGCTTGGCCGGGGGATGGGTCAAAAACATTCAGTACTTC.

The CDR3 sequence is CASSFVHLLITGELFF. The CDR3 DNA reads as TGTGCCAGCAGCTTTGTCCACTTACTGATTACCGGGGAGCTGTTTTTT. This sequence joins TRBV7-9 and TRBJ2-2; the D is unclear. CDR1 is SEHNR and CDR2 is FQNEAQ in the germline V gene (reference sequence). Trimming took 3 bases from V and 5 from J, leaving 16 bases between them. The CDR3 covers 16 residues.

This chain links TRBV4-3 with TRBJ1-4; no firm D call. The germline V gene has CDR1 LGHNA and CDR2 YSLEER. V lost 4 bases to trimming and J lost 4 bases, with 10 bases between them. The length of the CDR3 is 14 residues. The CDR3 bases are TGCGCCAGCAGCCCAGACACCTATAATGAAAAACTGTTTTTT. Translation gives CASSPDTYNEKLFF.

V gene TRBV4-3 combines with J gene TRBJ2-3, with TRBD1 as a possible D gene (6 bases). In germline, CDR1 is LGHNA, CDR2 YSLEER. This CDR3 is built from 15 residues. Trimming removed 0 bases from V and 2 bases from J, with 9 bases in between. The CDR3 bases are TGCGCCAGCAGCCAAGACAGGGGAAACACAGATACGCAGTATTTT. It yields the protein CASSQDRGNTDTQYF.

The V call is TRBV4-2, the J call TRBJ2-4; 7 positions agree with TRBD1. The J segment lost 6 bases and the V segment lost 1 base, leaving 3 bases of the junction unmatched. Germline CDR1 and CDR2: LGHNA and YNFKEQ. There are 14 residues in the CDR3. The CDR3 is CASSQGQGGNIQYF. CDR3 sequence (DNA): TGTGCCAGCAGCCAAGGACAGGGTGGAAACATTCAGTACTTC.